This T cell receptor beta chain was captured in a study of cytomegalovirus exposure and HLA in healthy donors. PCR employed 60 Vbeta and 13 Jbeta primers. The data were produced by immunoSEQ multiplex PCR, yet TCRdb's version contains in-frame clones alone and is incomplete. The sample consists of approximately 170,000 clones, 75% of them appearing once. V was clipped by 11 bases and J by 0 bases, with 13 bases between them. Germline lookup yields CDR1 SNHLY and CDR2 FYNNEI. This CDR3 contains 13 residues. This chain links TRBV2 with TRBJ1-1; tentative D call: TRBD1 (5 bases). This receptor was taken from a male donor in good health and CMV-seronegative. Sequencing was performed on PBMCs. The DNA for the CDR3 is TGTGCCGGCTCGACAGCCCTGAACACTGAAGCTTTCTTT. This gives the protein CAGSTALNTEAFF.